These 5 T cell receptor beta chains originate from one sample sequenced in a study of cytomegalovirus exposure and HLA in healthy donors. Both 60 Vbeta primers and 13 Jbeta primers went into the PCR. Measured with immunoSEQ multiplex PCR; TCRdb has only the in-frame clones, and not every one. This table has more than 95,000 clones, roughly 80% appearing once. The sample consisted of PBMCs. These receptors came from a man aged 25-45 years in good health and CMV-seronegative.

J is TRBJ1-5 and V is TRBV19; 12 positions match TRBD1. The CDR3 is made up of 18 amino acids. CDR1 and CDR2 from the germline V gene are LNHDA and SQIVND (reference sequence). Losses at the gene ends were 3 bases for V and 3 bases for J; bases not matched to a gene: 9. CDR3 DNA: TGTGCCAGTAGTATTAGGGGGACAGGGGGCAACCCCAATCAGCCCCAGCATTTT. Translation: CASSIRGTGGNPNQPQHF.

The J gene is TRBJ1-2, the V gene TRBV29-1; 8 positions match TRBD1. This CDR3 comprises 13 residues. Germline CDR1 is SQVTM and CDR2 is ANQGSEA. J gave up 0 bases and V 4 bases, and 1 base lay outside the gene matches. Here the CDR3 reads CSVAGQANYGYTF. DNA of the CDR3: TGCAGCGTTGCGGGACAGGCTAACTATGGCTACACCTTC.

The gene calls are TRBV29-1 and TRBJ1-2; 7 nucleotides match TRBD1. Germline V gives CDR1 SQVTM, CDR2 ANQGSEA. V gave up 7 bases and J gave up 8 bases; unmatched junction bases: 13. The CDR3 consists of 13 residues. DNA for the CDR3: TGCAGCGCCCAGGGACGGCTGACAGGGGGCTACACCTTC. This codes for CSAQGRLTGGYTF.

This chain joins TRBV18 and TRBJ2-7, with D possibly TRBD2 on 6 matching bases. Trimming took 3 bases from V and 5 from J, leaving 11 bases between them. Germline V gene lookup returns CDR1 KGHSH and CDR2 LQKENI. The CDR3 loop spans 13 amino acids. The CDR3 bases are TGTGCCAGCTCACCCTCACGGGAGAACGAGCAGTACTTC. It yields the protein CASSPSRENEQYF.

The J gene is TRBJ2-2, the V gene TRBV7-3; TRBD1 agrees at 8 bases. The CDR3 totals 14 residues. With 5 bases clipped from V and 5 bases from J, the junction kept 4 bases outside the gene matches. CDR1 and CDR2 from the germline V gene are SGHTA and FQGTGA. CDR3: CASSPDRVTGELFF. In DNA form, the CDR3 reads TGTGCCAGCAGCCCGGACAGGGTGACCGGGGAGCTGTTTTTT. The variable domain in full, completed from reference TRBV7-3 and TRBJ2-2, reads GAGVSQTPSNKVTEKGKYVELRCDPISGHTALYWYRQSLGQGPEFLIYFQGTGAADDSGLPNDRFFAVRPEGSVSTLKIQRTERGDSAVYLCASSPDRVTGELFFGEGSRLTVL.